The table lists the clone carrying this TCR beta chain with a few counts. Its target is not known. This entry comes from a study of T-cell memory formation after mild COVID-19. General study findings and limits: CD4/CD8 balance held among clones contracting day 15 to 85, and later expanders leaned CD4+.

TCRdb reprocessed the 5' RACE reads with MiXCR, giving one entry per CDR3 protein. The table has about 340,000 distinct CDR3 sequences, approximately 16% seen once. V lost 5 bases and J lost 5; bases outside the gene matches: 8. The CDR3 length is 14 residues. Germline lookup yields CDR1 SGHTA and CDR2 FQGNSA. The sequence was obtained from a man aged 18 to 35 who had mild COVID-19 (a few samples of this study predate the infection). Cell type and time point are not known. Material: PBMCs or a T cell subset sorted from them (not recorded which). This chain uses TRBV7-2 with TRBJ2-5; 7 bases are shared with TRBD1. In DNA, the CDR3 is TGTGCCAGCAGCCGGACAGGAGGTCTGGAGACCCAGTACTTC. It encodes CASSRTGGLETQYF.